The clone carrying this TCR beta chain has more than one count but fewer than ten. The antigen is unknown. Each donor was a healthy Caucasian. The data derive from a study of identical twins. Regarding the study as a whole: Out-of-frame alpha sequences common to twins were enriched for low generation probability. Cross-sectional statistical analysis, not tracking of the same donors, underpinned the conclusions.

Trimming took 5 bases from V and 5 from J, leaving 15 bases between them. This CDR3 contains 14 residues. The germline gives CDR1 MNHNS, CDR2 SASEGT. After template switching added a universal primer site, the resulting cDNA carried unique molecular identifiers. TCRdb re-called the 5' RACE reads with MiXCR, one entry per CDR3 protein. In the table there are about 220,000 distinct CDR3 sequences, around a tenth of which are singletons. The origin of this receptor is a woman aged 18-35 years in good health. The sequenced sample consisted of memory (CD45RO+) T cells sorted from blood. The chain combines TRBV6-1 with TRBJ2-5; no firm D call. Here the CDR3 DNA reads TGTGCCAGCAGTCCCCGACGGAGTTCGGAGACCCAGTACTTC. It encodes CASSPRRSSETQYF.